These T cell receptor beta chains were read from a single sample in a study of shared clonotypes between healthy human individuals. Method: immunoSEQ multiplex PCR; TCRdb's copy keeps in-frame clones and lacks some. The sample carries 400,000 to 550,000 clones, around 80% recorded once. The sample was PBMCs. Receptors were obtained from a woman aged 40 to 49 in good health. Some clones in this sample may be carry-over from other donors' samples. Both conserved end residues are part of each CDR3. Fields, in order: clone size, D gene, V gene, J gene, CDR3 DNA, CDR3 protein. The D gene is left open where the match is weak. Size tells how often a clone was seen (once, few, many) or the class of an expanded clone, and some rows leave it out.

abundance: -
d_gene: TRBD1
v_gene: TRBV2
j_gene: TRBJ2-2
CDR3nt: TGTGCCAGCAGAGGACAGGTTGACACCGGGGAGCTGTTTTTT
CDR3aa: CASRGQVDTGELFF

abundance: -
d_gene: -
v_gene: TRBV9
j_gene: TRBJ2-3
CDR3nt: TGTGCCAGCAGCCCCCACTCTGTCCCTAGCACAGATACGCAGTATTTT
CDR3aa: CASSPHSVPSTDTQYF

abundance: -
d_gene: -
v_gene: TRBV6-1
j_gene: TRBJ1-1
CDR3nt: TGTGCCAGCAGTGAGTTCACTGAAGCTTTCTTT
CDR3aa: CASSEFTEAFF

abundance: -
d_gene: -
v_gene: TRBV5-1
j_gene: TRBJ2-7
CDR3nt: TGCGCCAGCAGCTTGGCCGAAGTAGCGCGCGAGCAGTACTTC
CDR3aa: CASSLAEVAREQYF

abundance: -
d_gene: -
v_gene: TRBV7-6
j_gene: TRBJ2-4
CDR3nt: TGTGCCAGCAGCCCGACATCTGGAAACATTCAGTACTTC
CDR3aa: CASSPTSGNIQYF

abundance: -
d_gene: TRBD1
v_gene: TRBV19
j_gene: TRBJ1-1
CDR3nt: TGTGCCAGTAGTATAGGGACAGGCATCCCTATGTGGACTGAAGCTTTCTTT
CDR3aa: CASSIGTGIPMWTEAFF

abundance: -
d_gene: -
v_gene: TRBV7-7
j_gene: TRBJ2-7
CDR3nt: TGTGCCAGCAGTCGGGACATCCGAGCCGAGCAGTACTTC
CDR3aa: CASSRDIRAEQYF

abundance: -
d_gene: -
v_gene: TRBV28
j_gene: TRBJ2-3
CDR3nt: TGTGCCAGCAGTTCAACAGATACGCAGTATTTT
CDR3aa: CASSSTDTQYF

abundance: -
d_gene: -
v_gene: TRBV5-1
j_gene: TRBJ2-5
CDR3nt: TGCGCCACATCCCGGGACAACCCTCTTGAAGGAGAGACCCAGTACTTC
CDR3aa: CATSRDNPLEGETQYF

abundance: -
d_gene: -
v_gene: TRBV5-1
j_gene: TRBJ2-7
CDR3nt: TGCGCCAGCAGCTTGGCGGTAGCCTACGAGCAGTACTTC
CDR3aa: CASSLAVAYEQYF

abundance: -
d_gene: TRBD2
v_gene: TRBV7-9
j_gene: TRBJ2-5
CDR3nt: TGTGCCAGCAGCTTGGAGGGACTAGCCCAAGGAGAGACCCAGTACTTC
CDR3aa: CASSLEGLAQGETQYF

abundance: once
d_gene: -
v_gene: TRBV30
j_gene: TRBJ1-5
CDR3nt: TGTGCCTGGAGTTACAGGGAAAATCAGCCCCAGCATTTT
CDR3aa: CAWSYRENQPQHF

abundance: -
d_gene: -
v_gene: TRBV7-3
j_gene: TRBJ2-5
CDR3nt: TGTGCCAGCAGCTCAGAGGTCCTGGAGACCCAGTACTTC
CDR3aa: CASSSEVLETQYF

abundance: -
d_gene: TRBD1
v_gene: TRBV28
j_gene: TRBJ2-7
CDR3nt: TGTGCCAGCAGCCCCCCCCCGACAGGGGGCATCTACGAGCAGTACTTC
CDR3aa: CASSPPPTGGIYEQYF

abundance: -
d_gene: -
v_gene: TRBV7-3
j_gene: TRBJ2-2
CDR3nt: TGTGCCAGCAGCTTAACAACAGGGACCGGGGAGCTGTTTTTT
CDR3aa: CASSLTTGTGELFF

abundance: once
d_gene: TRBD2
v_gene: TRBV6-1
j_gene: TRBJ2-1
CDR3nt: TGTGCCAGCAGTGAAACTAGCGCGGGAGTCAATGAGCAGTTCTTC
CDR3aa: CASSETSAGVNEQFF

abundance: few
d_gene: TRBD1
v_gene: TRBV5-4
j_gene: TRBJ2-1
CDR3nt: TGTGCCAGCAGCTCGGGGACAGGGGGCTACAATGAGCAGTTCTTC
CDR3aa: CASSSGTGGYNEQFF

abundance: -
d_gene: TRBD2
v_gene: TRBV28
j_gene: TRBJ2-3
CDR3nt: TGTGCCAGCAGTAATCTCGGACTAGCGGGAGTAGATACGCAGTATTTT
CDR3aa: CASSNLGLAGVDTQYF

abundance: -
d_gene: -
v_gene: TRBV18
j_gene: TRBJ2-3
CDR3nt: TGTGCCAGCTCAGGGCAGGGGACCCAAGATACGCAGTATTTT
CDR3aa: CASSGQGTQDTQYF

abundance: many
d_gene: -
v_gene: TRBV27
j_gene: TRBJ1-4
CDR3nt: TGTGCCAGCAGTTCGTACAGGGTTGGGGGTGAAAAACTGTTTTTT
CDR3aa: CASSSYRVGGEKLFF

abundance: -
d_gene: -
v_gene: TRBV19
j_gene: TRBJ2-2
CDR3nt: TGTGCCACCTCGCTGGGATCTCTGGAGTCCGGGGAGCTGTTTTTT
CDR3aa: CATSLGSLESGELFF

abundance: -
d_gene: -
v_gene: TRBV2
j_gene: TRBJ2-3
CDR3nt: TGTGCCAGCAAAGGGGGGACAGCAACGCTCCTCACAGATACGCAGTATTTT
CDR3aa: CASKGGTATLLTDTQYF